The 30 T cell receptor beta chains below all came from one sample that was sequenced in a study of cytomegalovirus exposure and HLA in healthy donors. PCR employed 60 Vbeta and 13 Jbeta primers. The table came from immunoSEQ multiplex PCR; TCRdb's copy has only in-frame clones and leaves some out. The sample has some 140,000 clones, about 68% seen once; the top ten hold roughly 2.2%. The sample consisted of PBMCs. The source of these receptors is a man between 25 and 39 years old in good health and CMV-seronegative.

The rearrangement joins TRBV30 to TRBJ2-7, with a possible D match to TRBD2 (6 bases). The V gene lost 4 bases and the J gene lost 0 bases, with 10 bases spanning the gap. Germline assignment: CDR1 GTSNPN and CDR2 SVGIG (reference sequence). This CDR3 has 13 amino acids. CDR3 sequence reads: CAWNGGISYEQYF. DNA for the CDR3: TGTGCCTGGAACGGAGGGATCTCCTACGAGCAGTACTTC. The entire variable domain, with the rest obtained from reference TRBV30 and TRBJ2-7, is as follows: SQTIHQWPATLVQPVGSPLSLECTVEGTSNPNLYWYRQAAGRGLQLLFYSVGIGQISSEVPQNLSASRPQDRQFILSSKKLLLSDSGFYLCAWNGGISYEQYFGPGTRLTVT.

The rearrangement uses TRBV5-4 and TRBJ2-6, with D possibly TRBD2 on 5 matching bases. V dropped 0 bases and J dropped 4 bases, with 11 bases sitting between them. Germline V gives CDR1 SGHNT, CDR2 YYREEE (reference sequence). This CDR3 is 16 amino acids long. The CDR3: CASSLEEGSGANVLTF. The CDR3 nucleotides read TGTGCCAGCAGCTTGGAAGAGGGATCGGGGGCCAACGTCCTGACTTTC.

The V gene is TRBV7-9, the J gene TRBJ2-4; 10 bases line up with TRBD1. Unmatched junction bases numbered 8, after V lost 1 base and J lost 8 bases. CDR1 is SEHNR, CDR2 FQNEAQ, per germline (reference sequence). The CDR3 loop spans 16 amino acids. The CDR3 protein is CASSLGDRGSRDIQYF. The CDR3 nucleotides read TGTGCCAGCAGCTTAGGGGACAGGGGTTCGCGGGACATTCAGTACTTC. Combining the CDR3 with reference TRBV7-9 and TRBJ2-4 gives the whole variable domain DTGVSQNPRHKITKRGQNVTFRCDPISEHNRLYWYRQTLGQGPEFLTYFQNEAQLEKSRLLSDRFSAERPKGSFSTLEIQRTEQGDSAMYLCASSLGDRGSRDIQYFGAGTRLSVL.

This chain's CDR3 is CATLQGSSYNEQFF. The CDR3 bases are TGTGCCACCTTACAAGGGAGCTCCTACAATGAGCAGTTCTTC. V and J are TRBV15 and TRBJ2-1, with TRBD2 as a possible D gene (5 bases). V was cut by 8 bases and J by 0 bases, with 11 bases left in between. CDR1 is LNHNV, CDR2 YYDKDF, per germline (reference sequence). The CDR3 extends over 14 amino acids.

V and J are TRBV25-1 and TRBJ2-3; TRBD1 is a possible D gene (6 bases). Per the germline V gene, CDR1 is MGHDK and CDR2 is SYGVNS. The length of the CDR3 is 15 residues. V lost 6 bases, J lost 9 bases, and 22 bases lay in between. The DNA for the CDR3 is TGTGCCAGCAGAGACACCGGGACACCCTTAGGGACGCAGTATTTT. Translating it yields CASRDTGTPLGTQYF.

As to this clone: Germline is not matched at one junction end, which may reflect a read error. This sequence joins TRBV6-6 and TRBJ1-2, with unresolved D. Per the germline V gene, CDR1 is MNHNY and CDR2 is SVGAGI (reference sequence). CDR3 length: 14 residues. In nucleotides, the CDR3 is TGTGCCAGCAGGCTGACGGCCAATAACTATGGCTACCCCTTC. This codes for CASRLTANNYGYPF.

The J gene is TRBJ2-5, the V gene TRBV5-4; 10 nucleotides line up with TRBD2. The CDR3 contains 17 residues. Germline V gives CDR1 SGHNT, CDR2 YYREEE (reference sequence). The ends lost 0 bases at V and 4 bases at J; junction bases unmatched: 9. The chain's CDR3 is CASSLVLAGWGTETQYF. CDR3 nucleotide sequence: TGTGCCAGCAGCTTGGTACTAGCGGGGTGGGGAACAGAGACCCAGTACTTC.

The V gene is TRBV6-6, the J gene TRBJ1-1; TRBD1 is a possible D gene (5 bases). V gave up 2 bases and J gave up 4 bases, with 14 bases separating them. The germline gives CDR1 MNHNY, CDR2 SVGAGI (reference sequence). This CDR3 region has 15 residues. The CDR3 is CASSYLTGMSTEAFF. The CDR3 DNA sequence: TGTGCCAGCAGTTACCTAACAGGAATGAGCACTGAAGCTTTCTTT.

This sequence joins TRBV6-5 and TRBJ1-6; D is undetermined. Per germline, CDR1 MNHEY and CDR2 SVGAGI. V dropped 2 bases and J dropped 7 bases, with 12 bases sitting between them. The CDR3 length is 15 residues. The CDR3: CASSYAGRRNSPLHF. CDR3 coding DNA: TGTGCCAGCAGTTACGCAGGCAGGCGAAATTCACCCCTCCACTTT.

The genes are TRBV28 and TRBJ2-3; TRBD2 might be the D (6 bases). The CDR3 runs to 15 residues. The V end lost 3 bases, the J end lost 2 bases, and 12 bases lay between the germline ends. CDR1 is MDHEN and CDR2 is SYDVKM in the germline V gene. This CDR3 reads CASSLGSGVTDTQYF. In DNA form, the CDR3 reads TGTGCCAGCAGTTTGGGATCGGGGGTCACAGATACGCAGTATTTT.

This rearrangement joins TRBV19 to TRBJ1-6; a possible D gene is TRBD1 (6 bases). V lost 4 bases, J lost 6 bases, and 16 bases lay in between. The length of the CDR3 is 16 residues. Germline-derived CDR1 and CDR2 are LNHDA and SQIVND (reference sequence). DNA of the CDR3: TGTGCCAGTAGTACCTCGACAGGAATGGGTAATTCACCCCTCCACTTT. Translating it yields CASSTSTGMGNSPLHF.

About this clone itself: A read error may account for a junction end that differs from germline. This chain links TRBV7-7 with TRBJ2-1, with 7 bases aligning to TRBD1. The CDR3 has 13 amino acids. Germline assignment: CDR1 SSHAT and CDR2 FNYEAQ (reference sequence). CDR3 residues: CASSPGGYNEQFF. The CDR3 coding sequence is TGTGCTAGCAGCCCAGGGGGTTACAATGAGCAGTTCTTC.

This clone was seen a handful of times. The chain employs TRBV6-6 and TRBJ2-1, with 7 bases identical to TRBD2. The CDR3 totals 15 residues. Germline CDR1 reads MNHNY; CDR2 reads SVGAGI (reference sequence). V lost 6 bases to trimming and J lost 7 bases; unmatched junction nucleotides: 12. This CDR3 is CASRSLRLAGNEQFF. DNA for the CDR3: TGTGCCAGCAGGTCACTTCGACTAGCCGGTAATGAGCAGTTCTTC.

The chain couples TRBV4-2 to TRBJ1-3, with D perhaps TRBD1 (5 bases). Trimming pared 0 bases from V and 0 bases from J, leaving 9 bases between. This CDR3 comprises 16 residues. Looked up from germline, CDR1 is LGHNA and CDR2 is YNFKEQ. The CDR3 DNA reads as TGTGCCAGCAGCCAAGAAACAGGAACCTCTGGAAACACCATATATTTT. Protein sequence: CASSQETGTSGNTIYF.

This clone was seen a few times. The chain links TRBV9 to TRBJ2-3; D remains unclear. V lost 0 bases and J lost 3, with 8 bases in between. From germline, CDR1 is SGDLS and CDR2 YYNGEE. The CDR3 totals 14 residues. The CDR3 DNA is TGTGCCAGCAGCGTAGAAAAATCAACAGATACGCAGTATTTT. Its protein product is CASSVEKSTDTQYF.

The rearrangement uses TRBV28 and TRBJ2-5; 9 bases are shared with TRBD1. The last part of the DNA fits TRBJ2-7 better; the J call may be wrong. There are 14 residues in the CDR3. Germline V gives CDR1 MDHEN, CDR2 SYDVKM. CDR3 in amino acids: CASTPGQGFYEQYF. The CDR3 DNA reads TGTGCCAGCACTCCGGGACAGGGCTTCTACGAGCAGTACTTC.

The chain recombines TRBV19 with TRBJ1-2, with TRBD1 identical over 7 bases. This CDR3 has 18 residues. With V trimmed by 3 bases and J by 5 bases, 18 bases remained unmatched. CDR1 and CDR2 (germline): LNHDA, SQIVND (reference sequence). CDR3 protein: CASSIGGTGAVNPYGYTF. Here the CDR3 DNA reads TGTGCCAGTAGTATTGGTGGTACAGGGGCCGTGAACCCGTATGGCTACACCTTC. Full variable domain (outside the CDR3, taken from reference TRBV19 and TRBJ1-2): DGGITQSPKYLFRKEGQNVTLSCEQNLNHDAMYWYRQDPGQGLRLIYYSQIVNDFQKGDIAEGYSVSREKKESFPLTVTSAQKNPTAFYLCASSIGGTGAVNPYGYTFGSGTRLTVV.

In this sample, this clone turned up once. CDR3 region: CASSLMGLQSNEKLFF. The CDR3 DNA is TGCGCCAGCAGCTTGATGGGACTACAATCTAATGAAAAACTGTTTTTT. The chain employs TRBV5-1 and TRBJ1-4, with D tentatively TRBD1 (5 bases). V lost 1 base and J 3 bases, leaving 13 bases between the germline ends. The CDR3 extends over 16 amino acids. Germline CDR1 and CDR2: SGHRS and YFSETQ.

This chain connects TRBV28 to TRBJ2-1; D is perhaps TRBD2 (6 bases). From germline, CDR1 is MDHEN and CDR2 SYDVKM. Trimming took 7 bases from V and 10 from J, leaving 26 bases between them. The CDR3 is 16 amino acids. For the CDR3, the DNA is TGTGCCAGCACCTTCGGAGGGTTTGTTTACTCGGGGGAGCAGTTCTTC. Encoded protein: CASTFGGFVYSGEQFF.

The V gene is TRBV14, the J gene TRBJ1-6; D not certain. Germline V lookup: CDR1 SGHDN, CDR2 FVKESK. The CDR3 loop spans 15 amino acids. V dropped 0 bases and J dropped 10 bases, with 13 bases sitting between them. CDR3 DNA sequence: TGTGCCAGCAGCCAAGAATATCGGGCGGGCTCACCCCTCCACTTT. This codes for CASSQEYRAGSPLHF.

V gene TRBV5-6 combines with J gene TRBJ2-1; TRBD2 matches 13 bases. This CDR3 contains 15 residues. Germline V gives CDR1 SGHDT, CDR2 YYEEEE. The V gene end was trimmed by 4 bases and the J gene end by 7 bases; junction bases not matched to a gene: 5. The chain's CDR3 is CASSTTSGGSNEQFF. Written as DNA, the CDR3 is TGTGCCAGCAGCACGACTAGCGGGGGGTCTAATGAGCAGTTCTTC.

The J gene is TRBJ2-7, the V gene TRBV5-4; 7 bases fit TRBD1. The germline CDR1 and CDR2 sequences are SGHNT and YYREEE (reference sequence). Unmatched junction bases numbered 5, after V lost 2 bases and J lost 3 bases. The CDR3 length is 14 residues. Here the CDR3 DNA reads TGTGCCAGCAGCTTCCGGGACAGACTCTACGAGCAGTACTTC. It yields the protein CASSFRDRLYEQYF.

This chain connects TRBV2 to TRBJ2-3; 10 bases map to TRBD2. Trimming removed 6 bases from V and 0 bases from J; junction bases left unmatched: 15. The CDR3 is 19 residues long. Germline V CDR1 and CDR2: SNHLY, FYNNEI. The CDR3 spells CASRSTGTSAETSTDTQYF. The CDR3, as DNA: TGTGCCAGCAGATCAACCGGGACTAGCGCAGAGACAAGCACAGATACGCAGTATTTT.

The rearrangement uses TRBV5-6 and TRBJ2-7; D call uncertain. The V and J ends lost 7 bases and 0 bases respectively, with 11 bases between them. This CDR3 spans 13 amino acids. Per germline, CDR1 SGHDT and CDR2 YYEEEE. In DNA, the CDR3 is TGTGCCAGCGCGGCAGTGAGCTCCTACGAGCAGTACTTC. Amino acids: CASAAVSSYEQYF.

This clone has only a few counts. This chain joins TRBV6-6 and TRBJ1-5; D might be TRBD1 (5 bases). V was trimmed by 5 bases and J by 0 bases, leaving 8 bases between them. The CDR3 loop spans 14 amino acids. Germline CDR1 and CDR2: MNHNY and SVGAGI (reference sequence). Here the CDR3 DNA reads TGTGCCAGCAGTGGACAATCTAGCAATCAGCCCCAGCATTTT. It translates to CASSGQSSNQPQHF.

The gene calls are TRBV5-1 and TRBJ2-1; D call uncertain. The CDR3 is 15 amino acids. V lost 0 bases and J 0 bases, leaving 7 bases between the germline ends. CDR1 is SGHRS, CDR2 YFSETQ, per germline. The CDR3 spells CASSLARSSYNEQFF. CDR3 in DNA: TGCGCCAGCAGCTTGGCGCGGAGCTCCTACAATGAGCAGTTCTTC.

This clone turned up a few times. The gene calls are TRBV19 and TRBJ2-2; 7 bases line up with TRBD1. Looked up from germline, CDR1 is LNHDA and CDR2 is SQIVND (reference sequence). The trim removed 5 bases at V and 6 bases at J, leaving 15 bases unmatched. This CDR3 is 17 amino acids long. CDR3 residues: CASSPIDRAKDAGELFF. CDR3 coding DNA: TGTGCCAGTAGTCCCATCGACAGGGCCAAGGACGCCGGGGAGCTGTTTTTT.

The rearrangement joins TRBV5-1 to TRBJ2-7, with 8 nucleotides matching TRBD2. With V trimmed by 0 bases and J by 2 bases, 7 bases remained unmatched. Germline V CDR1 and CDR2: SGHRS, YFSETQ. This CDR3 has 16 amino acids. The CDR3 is CASSLVYGGATYEQYF. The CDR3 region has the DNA TGCGCCAGCAGCTTGGTTTACGGGGGGGCCACCTACGAGCAGTACTTC.

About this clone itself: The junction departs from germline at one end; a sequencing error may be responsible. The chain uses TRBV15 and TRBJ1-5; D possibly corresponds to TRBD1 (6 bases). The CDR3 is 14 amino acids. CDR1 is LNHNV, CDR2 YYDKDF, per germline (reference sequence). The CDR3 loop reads CATSRDRGNQPQNF. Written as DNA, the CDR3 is TGTGCCACCAGCAGAGACAGGGGAAATCAGCCCCAGAATTTT.

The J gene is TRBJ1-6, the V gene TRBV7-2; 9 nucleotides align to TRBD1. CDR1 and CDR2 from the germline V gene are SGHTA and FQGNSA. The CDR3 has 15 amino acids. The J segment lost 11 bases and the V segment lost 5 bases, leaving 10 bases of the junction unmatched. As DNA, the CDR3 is TGTGCCAGCAGCAGACCGGGACAGGGTTACGCACCCCTCCACTTT. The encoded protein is CASSRPGQGYAPLHF.